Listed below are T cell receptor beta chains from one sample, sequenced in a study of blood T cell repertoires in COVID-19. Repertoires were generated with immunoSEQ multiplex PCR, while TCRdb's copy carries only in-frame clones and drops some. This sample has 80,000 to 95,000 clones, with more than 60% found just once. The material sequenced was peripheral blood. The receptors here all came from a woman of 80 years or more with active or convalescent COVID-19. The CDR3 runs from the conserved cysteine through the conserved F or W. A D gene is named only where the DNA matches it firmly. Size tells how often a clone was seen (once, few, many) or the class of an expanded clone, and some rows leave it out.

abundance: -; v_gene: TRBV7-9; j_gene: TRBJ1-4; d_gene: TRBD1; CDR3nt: TGTGCCAGCAGCGGGGGACAGGGGGCTGACGAAAAACTGTTTTTT; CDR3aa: CASSGGQGADEKLFF
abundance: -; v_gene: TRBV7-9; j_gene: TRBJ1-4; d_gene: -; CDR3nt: TGTGCCAGCAGCACCCGCGGGGGTTATTACGAAAAACTGTTTTTT; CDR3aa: CASSTRGGYYEKLFF
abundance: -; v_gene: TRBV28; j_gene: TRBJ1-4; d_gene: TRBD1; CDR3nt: TGTGCCAGCACCTCCCGGGTACAGGGGAATGAAAAACTGTTTTTT; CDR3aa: CASTSRVQGNEKLFF
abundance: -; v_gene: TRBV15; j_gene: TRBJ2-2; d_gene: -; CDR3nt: TGTGCCACCAGCAGAGATCGCGCTAGCGAGAACACCGGGGAGCTGTTTTTT; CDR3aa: CATSRDRASENTGELFF
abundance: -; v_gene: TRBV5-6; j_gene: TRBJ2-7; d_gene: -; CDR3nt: TGTGCCAGCAGCTTGTATAACCTAGGTTCCTACGAGCAGTACTTC; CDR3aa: CASSLYNLGSYEQYF
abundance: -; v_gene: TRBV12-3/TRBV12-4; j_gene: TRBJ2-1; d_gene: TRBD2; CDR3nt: TGTGCCAGCGGGACTAGCGGGGGCAATGAGCAGTTCTTC; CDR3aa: CASGTSGGNEQFF
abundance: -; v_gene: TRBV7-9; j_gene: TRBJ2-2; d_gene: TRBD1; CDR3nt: TGTGCCAGCAGCGCAAGGCAGGGGGCGAACACCGGGGAGCTGTTTTTT; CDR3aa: CASSARQGANTGELFF
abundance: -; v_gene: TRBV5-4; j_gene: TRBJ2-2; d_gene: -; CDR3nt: TGTGCCAGCAGCCCTCAGACTCAAAACCTCAACACCGGGGAGCTGTTTTTT; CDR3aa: CASSPQTQNLNTGELFF
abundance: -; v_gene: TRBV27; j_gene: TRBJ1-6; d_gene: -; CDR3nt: TGTGCCAGCAGTTCCCGTCAAGGGGCAAATTCACCCCTCCACTTT; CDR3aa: CASSSRQGANSPLHF
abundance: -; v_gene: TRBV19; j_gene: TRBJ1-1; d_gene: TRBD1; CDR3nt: TGTGCCAGTAGTCAGACAGGGGGCACTGAAGCTTTCTTT; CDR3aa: CASSQTGGTEAFF
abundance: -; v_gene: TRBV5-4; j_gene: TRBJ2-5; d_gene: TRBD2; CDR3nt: TGTGCCAGCACAAGGCGGGGGGGAGAGACCCAGTACTTC; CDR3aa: CASTRRGGETQYF
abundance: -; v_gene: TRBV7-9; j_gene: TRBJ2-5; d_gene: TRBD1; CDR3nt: TGTGCCAGCAGCTTAACAGGGGGAAGAGAAGAGACCCAGTACTTC; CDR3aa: CASSLTGGREETQYF
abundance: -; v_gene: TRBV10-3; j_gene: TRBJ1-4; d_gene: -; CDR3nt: TGTGCCATCAGTGAGGGGCAGGGAGGTATTGAAAAACTGTTTTTT; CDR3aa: CAISEGQGGIEKLFF
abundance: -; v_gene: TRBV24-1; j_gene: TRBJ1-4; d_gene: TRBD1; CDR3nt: TGTGCCACCAGTGAAAAACAGGGGGCGCGGGCAGAAAAACTGTTTTTT; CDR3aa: CATSEKQGARAEKLFF
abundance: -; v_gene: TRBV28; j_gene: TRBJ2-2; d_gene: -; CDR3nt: TGTGCCAGCACACTCGCGAACACCGGGGAGCTGTTTTTT; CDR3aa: CASTLANTGELFF
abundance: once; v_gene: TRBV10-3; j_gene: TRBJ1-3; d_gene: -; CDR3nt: TGTGCCATCAGTGTGGGGCAGAGCGTCTCTGGAAACACCATATATTTT; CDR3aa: CAISVGQSVSGNTIYF
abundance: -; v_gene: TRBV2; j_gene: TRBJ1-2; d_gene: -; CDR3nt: TGTGCCAGCAGTACATACTATGGCTACACCTTC; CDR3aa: CASSTYYGYTF
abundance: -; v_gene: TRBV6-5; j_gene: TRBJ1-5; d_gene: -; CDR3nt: TGTGCCAGCAGAAAAAACAGGGCCCGGGATCAGCCCCAGCATTTT; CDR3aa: CASRKNRARDQPQHF
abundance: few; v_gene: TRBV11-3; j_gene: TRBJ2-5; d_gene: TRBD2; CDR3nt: TGTGCCAGCAGCTTAGGAACTACTAGCGGGGGGAAAGAGACCCAGTACTTC; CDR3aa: CASSLGTTSGGKETQYF
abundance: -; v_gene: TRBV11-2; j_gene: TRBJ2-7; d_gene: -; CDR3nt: TGTGCCAGCAGCGGCAGGGTCGAGCAGTACTTC; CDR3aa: CASSGRVEQYF
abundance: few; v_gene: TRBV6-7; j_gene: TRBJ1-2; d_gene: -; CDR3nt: TGTGCCAGCAGTCACGACCCGGATGACTACTATGGCTACACCTTC; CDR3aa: CASSHDPDDYYGYTF
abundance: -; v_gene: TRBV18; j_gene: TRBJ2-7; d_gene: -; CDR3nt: TGTGCCAGCTCAGGACAGAGTTTAGAGGGCGAGCAGTACTTC; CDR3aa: CASSGQSLEGEQYF
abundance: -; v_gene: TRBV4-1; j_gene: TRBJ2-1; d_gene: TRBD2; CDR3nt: TGCGCCAGCAGCTCGAGCGGGGAAGTCAATCGGGCTGAGCAGTTCTTC; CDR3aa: CASSSSGEVNRAEQFF
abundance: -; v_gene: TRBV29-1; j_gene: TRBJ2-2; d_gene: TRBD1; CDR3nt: TGCAGCGTAGTGGACAGGGGGAACACCGGGGAGCTGTTTTTT; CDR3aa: CSVVDRGNTGELFF
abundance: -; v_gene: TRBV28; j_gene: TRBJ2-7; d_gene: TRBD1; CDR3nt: TGTGCCAGCAGTCAGGGACAGGGGATAAACGAGCAGTACTTC; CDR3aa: CASSQGQGINEQYF
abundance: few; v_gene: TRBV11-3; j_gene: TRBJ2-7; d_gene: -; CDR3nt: TGTGCCAGCAGCCCTCCGAGGCAGCCCTACGAGCAGTACTTC; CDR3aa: CASSPPRQPYEQYF
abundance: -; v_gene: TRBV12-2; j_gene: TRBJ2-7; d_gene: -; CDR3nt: TGTGCAAGTCGCTTCCAGCCGCCGGGTGCAAGCGAGCAGTACTTC; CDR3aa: CASRFQPPGASEQYF
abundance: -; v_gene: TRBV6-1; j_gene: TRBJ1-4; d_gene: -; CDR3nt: TGTGCCAGCAGTGAGGACACACGAAATGAAAAACTGTTTTTT; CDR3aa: CASSEDTRNEKLFF
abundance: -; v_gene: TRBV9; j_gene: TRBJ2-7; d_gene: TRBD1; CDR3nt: TGTGCCAGCAGCGGAAGACCGGGACAGGGGGCTTATGCCTACGAGCAGTACTTC; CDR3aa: CASSGRPGQGAYAYEQYF
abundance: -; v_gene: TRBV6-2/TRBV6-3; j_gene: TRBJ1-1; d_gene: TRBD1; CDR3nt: TGTGCCAGCAGCAAATTGACAGGGTTATTGGACACTGAAGCTTTCTTT; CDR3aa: CASSKLTGLLDTEAFF
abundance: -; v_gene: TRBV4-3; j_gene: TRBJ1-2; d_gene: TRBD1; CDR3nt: TGCGCCAGCAGCCAAGCCCTGGCTCAGGGGGGATCCTATGGCTACACCTTC; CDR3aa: CASSQALAQGGSYGYTF
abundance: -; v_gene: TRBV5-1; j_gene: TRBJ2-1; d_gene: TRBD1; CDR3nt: TGCGCCAGCAGCTTAACCGGGACAGCCTACAATGAGCAGTTCTTC; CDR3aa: CASSLTGTAYNEQFF
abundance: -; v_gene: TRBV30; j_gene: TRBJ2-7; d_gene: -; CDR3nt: TGTGCCTGGAGTGTTCAGGGGTTCCACGAGCAGTACTTC; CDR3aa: CAWSVQGFHEQYF
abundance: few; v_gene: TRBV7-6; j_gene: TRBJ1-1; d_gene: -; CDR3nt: TGTGCCAGCAGCTTATCACGGGAGGGATTGGCTTTCTTT; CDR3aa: CASSLSREGLAFF
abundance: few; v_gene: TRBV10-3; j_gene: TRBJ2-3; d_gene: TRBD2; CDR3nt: TGTGCCATCAAGGGACTAGCGGGGGAGGGTACGCAGTATTTT; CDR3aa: CAIKGLAGEGTQYF
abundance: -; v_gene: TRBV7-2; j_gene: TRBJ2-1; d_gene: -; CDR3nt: TGTGCCAGCAGCTTAGGGGTGATGCGGGGAAAATACAATGAGCAGTTCTTC; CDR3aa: CASSLGVMRGKYNEQFF
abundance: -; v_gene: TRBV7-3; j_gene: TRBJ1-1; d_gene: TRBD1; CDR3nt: TGTGCCAGCAGCCCCCAGACAGGGGGCATATCTGAAGCTTTCTTT; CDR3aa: CASSPQTGGISEAFF
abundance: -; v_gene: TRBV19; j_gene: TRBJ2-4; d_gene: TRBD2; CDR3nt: TGTGCCAGTAGAAATGCGGGGGGTAGCATTCAGTACTTC; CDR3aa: CASRNAGGSIQYF
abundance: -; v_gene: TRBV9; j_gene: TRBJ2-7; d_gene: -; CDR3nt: TGTGCCAGCAGCGTAGTAGGAGTGCACTCCTACGAGCAGTACTTC; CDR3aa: CASSVVGVHSYEQYF
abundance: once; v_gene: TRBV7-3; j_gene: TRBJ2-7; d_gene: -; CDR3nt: TGTGCCAGCAGCCCCAGCAGGGGATCTTACGAGCAGTACTTC; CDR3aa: CASSPSRGSYEQYF
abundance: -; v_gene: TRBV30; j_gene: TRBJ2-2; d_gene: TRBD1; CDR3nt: TGTGCCTGGAGTCTAGTCGCGGACAGGGCCTTTTACCTCGGGGAGCTGTTTTTT; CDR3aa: CAWSLVADRAFYLGELFF